Sequencing of this T cell receptor (beta chain) was carried out in a study of a mutant IDH1 vaccine in newly diagnosed glioma. Study-level information: Investigators started vaccination 4-6 weeks after radiotherapy alone, or with temozolomide cycles. Former treatment meant radiotherapy, temozolomide, or both; the majority had gotten both. Of treated patients, about 60% were men and about 38% women, averaging around 44 years.

Remarks on this clone: The antigen remains undetermined.

Measured with immunoSEQ multiplex PCR; TCRdb has only the in-frame clones, and not every one. The top ten clones hold 4.5% to 6% of a sample with around 130,000 clones, 80% of them seen once. Study findings and constraints: Changes to the top peripheral T cell clonotypes appeared unrelated to pseudoprogression.

The time point denotes: week 11, during vaccination. Alongside topical imiquimod, each dose of vaccine comprised 300 ug of mutant IDH1 20-mer peptide. Germline V gives CDR1 ENHRY, CDR2 SYGVKD. Trimming took off 3 bases at V and 2 bases at J, with 5 bases between the two ends. The CDR3 consists of 12 residues. The TCR sequence derives from a man aged 40-55 years with glioma. The genes are TRBV10-3 and TRBJ2-7; D ambiguous. The starting material was PBMCs, obtained from a glioma patient whose treatment included an IDH1 peptide vaccine. The CDR3, as DNA: TGTGCCATCAGTGATCCTCCCTACGAGCAGTACTTC. Protein: CAISDPPYEQYF.